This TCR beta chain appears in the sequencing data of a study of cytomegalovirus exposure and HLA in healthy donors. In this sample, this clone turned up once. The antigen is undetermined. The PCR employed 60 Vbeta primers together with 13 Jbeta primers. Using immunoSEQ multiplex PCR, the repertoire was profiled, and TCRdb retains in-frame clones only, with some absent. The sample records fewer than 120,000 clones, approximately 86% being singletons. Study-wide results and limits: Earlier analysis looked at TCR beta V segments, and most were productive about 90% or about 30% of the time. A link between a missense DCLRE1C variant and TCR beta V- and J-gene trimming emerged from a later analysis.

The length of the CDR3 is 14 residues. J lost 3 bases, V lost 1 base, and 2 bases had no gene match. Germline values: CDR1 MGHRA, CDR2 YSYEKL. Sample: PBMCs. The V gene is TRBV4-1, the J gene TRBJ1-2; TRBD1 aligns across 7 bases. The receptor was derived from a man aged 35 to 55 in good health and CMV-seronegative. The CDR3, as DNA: TGCGCCAGCAGCCAAGCTGACAGGGACTATGGCTACACCTTC. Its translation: CASSQADRDYGYTF.